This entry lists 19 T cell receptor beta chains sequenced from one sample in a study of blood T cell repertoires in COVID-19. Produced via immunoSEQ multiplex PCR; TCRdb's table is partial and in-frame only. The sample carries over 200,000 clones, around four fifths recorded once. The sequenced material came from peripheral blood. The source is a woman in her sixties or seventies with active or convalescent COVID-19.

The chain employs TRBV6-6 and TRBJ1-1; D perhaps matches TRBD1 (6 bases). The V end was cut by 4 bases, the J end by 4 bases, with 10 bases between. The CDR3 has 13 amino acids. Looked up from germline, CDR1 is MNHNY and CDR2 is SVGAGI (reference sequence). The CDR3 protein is CASSSQGSTEAFF. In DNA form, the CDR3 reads TGTGCCAGCAGTTCACAGGGTAGCACTGAAGCTTTCTTT.

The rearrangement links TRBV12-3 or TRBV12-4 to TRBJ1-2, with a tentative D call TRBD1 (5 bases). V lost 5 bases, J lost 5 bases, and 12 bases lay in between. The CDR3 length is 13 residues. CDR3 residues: CASSPGAEYGYTF. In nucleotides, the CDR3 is TGTGCCAGCAGTCCTGGGGCAGAGTATGGCTACACCTTC.

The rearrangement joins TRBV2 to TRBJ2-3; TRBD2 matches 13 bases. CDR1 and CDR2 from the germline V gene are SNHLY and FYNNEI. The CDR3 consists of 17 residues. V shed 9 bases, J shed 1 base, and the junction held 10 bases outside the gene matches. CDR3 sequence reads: CAREGGLAGPGTDTQYF. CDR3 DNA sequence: TGTGCCAGAGAGGGGGGACTAGCGGGACCCGGCACAGATACGCAGTATTTT.

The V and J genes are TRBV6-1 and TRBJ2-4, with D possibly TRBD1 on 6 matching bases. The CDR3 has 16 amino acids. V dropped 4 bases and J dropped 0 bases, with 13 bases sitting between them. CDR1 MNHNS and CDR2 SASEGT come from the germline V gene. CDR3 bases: TGTGCCAGCAGTGGATGGACAGCCCTAGCCAAAAACATTCAGTACTTC. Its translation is CASSGWTALAKNIQYF.

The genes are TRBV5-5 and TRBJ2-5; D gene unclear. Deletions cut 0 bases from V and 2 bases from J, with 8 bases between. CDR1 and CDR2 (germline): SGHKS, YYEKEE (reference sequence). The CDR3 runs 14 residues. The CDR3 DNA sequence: TGTGCCAGCAGCTTGGTAGGCGGACAAGAGACCCAGTACTTC. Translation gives CASSLVGGQETQYF.

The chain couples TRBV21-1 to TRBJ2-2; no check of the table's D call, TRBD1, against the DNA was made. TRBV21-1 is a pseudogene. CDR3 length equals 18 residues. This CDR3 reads CASSKASRTTGGYGELFF. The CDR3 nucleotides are TGTGCCAGCAGCAAAGCGTCCCGGACGACAGGGGGCTACGGGGAGCTGTTTTTT.

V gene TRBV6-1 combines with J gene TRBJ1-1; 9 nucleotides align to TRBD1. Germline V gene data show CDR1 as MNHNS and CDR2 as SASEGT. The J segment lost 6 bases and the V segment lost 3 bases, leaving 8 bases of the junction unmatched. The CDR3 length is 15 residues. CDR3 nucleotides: TGTGCCAGCAGTGATGCCGGGACAGGGAGCGCTGAAGCTTTCTTT. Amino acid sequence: CASSDAGTGSAEAFF.

The CDR3: CASSYSFHFQTQYF. The CDR3 DNA is TGTGCCAGCAGTTACTCGTTCCATTTTCAGACCCAGTACTTC. This chain connects TRBV6-2 or TRBV6-3 to TRBJ2-5; D remains unclear. The CDR3 covers 14 residues. Trimming stripped 0 bases from V and 6 bases from J, with 11 bases between. The V gene's germline CDR1 is MNHEY and CDR2 SVGEGT.

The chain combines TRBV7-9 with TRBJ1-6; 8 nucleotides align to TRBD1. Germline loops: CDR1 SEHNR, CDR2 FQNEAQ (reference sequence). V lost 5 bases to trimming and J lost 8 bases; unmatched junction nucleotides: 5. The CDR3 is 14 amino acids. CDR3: CASSNAGGDSPLHF. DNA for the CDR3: TGTGCCAGCAGCAATGCAGGGGGCGATTCACCCCTCCACTTT.

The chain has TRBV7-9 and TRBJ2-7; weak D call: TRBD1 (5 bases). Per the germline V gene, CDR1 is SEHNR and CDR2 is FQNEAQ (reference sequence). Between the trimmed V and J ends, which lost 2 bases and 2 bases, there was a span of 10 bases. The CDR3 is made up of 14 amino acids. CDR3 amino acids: CASSLTGLTYEQYF. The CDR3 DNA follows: TGTGCCAGCAGCTTAACAGGATTGACCTACGAGCAGTACTTC.

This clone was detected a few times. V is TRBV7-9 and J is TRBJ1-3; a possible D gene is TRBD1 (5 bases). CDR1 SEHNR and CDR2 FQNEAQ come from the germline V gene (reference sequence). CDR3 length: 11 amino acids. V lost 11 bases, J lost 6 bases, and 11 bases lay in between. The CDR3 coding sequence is TGTGCCTTAGGAGGGGAAAACACCATATATTTT. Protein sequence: CALGGENTIYF.

CDR3 amino acids: CASGAEGNTIYF. The CDR3 DNA reads as TGCGCCAGCGGGGCCGAAGGAAACACCATATATTTT. The chain couples TRBV5-1 to TRBJ1-3; weak D call: TRBD1 (5 bases). Trimming took off 7 bases at V and 4 bases at J, with 9 bases between the two ends. The CDR3 covers 12 residues. The germline CDR1 and CDR2 sequences are SGHRS and YFSETQ.

The CDR3 DNA sequence: TGCGCCAGCAGCCCGGGAGGGGGCTCTACTTCCTACGAGCAGTACTTC. This gives the protein CASSPGGGSTSYEQYF. V usage is TRBV5-1 and J usage is TRBJ2-7, with D possibly being TRBD2 (8 bases). V was trimmed by 4 bases and J by 1 base, leaving 18 bases between them. The germline CDR1 and CDR2 sequences are SGHRS and YFSETQ. There are 16 residues in the CDR3.

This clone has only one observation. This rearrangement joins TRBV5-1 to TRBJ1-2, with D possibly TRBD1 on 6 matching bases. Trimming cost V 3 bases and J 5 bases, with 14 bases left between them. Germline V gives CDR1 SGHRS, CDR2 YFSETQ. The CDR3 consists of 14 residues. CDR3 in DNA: TGCGCCAGCAGCTCACAGGGACCCAATTATGGCTACACCTTC. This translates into CASSSQGPNYGYTF.

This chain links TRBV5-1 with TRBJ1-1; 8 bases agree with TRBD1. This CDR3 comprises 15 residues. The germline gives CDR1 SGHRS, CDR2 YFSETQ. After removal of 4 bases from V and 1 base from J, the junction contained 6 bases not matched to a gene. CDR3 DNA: TGCGCCAGCAGCCGATCGGGACAGGAGAACACTGAAGCTTTCTTT. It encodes CASSRSGQENTEAFF.

This CDR3 is CASFRADRRNQPQHF. CDR3 bases: TGTGCCAGTTTCCGTGCGGACAGACGCAATCAGCCCCAGCATTTT. The chain has TRBV28 and TRBJ1-5; D is perhaps TRBD1 (6 bases). Germline CDR1 and CDR2: MDHEN and SYDVKM. Trimming took off 9 bases at V and 2 bases at J, with 17 bases between the two ends. This CDR3 comprises 15 residues. The complete variable domain, with remaining parts taken from reference TRBV28 and TRBJ1-5, reads DVKVTQSSRYLVKRTGEKVFLECVQDMDHENMFWYRQDPGLGLRLIYFSYDVKMKEKGDIPEGYSVSREKKERFSLILESASTNQTSMYLCASFRADRRNQPQHFGDGTRLSIL.

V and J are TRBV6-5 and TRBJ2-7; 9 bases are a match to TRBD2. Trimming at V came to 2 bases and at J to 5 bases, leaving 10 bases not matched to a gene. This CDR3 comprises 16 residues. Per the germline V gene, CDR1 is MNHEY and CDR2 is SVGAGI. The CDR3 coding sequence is TGTGCCAGCAGTTACCAGGTAGCGGGAGTGTCCGACGAGCAGTACTTC. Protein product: CASSYQVAGVSDEQYF.

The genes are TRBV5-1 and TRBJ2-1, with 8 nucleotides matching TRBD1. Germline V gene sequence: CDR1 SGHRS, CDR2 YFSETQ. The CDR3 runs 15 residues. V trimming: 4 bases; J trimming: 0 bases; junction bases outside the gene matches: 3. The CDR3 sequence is CASSAGGTSYNEQFF. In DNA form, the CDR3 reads TGCGCCAGCAGCGCAGGGGGCACCTCCTACAATGAGCAGTTCTTC.

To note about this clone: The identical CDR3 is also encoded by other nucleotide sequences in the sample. The CDR3, as DNA: TGTGCCAGCGGGGGTCGGGGGGGACTCTACGAGCAGTACTTC. Translation gives CASGGRGGLYEQYF. This rearrangement joins TRBV4-2 to TRBJ2-7; 8 bases line up with TRBD2. J gave up 3 bases and V 8 bases, and 9 bases lay outside the gene matches. Looked up from germline, CDR1 is LGHNA and CDR2 is YNFKEQ. The CDR3 sequence is 14 residues long.